This T cell receptor (beta chain) appears in the sequencing data of a study of T cells after yellow fever vaccination. Template switching by 5'RACE produced TCR cDNA, adding a universal primer site and UMIs. MiXCR, applied by TCRdb to the 5' RACE reads, yields one record per CDR3 protein. The table has 100,000 to 150,000 distinct CDR3 sequences, under 8.5% seen once. The table lists this clonotype with many counts. The antigen remains unidentified. Findings of the study overall: When the response was secondary, it was weaker but reached its peak faster, day 5 versus 15. Some clonotypes, a small share, were shared between CD4 and CD8 compartments.

The CDR3 totals 16 residues. CDR1 and CDR2 (germline): MDHEN, SYDVKM. With 2 bases removed from V and 2 bases from J, the gap between germline ends came to 13 bases. The rearrangement joins TRBV28 to TRBJ2-1; D may be TRBD2 (6 bases). This specimen consisted of CD4+ T cells sorted from PBMCs, obtained 10 days after the first yellow fever vaccination. This receptor was taken from a young man who received the YFV17D yellow fever vaccine. CDR3 sequence (DNA): TGTGCCAGCAGTTTACCCGGGACTGGACCCTACAATGAGCAGTTCTTC. This gives the protein CASSLPGTGPYNEQFF.